The 10 T cell receptor beta chains reported below all come from one sample, sequenced in a study of blood T cell repertoires in COVID-19. The assay was immunoSEQ multiplex PCR, and TCRdb's table has in-frame clones only and misses some. The data contain approximately 330,000 clones, about 86% of them seen just once; the ten biggest clones take up around 4%. Sequenced material: PBMCs or T cells enriched from blood (not recorded which). The source is a woman between 35 and 50 years old with acute COVID-19.

The sample holds a few counts of this clone. J is TRBJ1-1 and V is TRBV2, with TRBD1 identical over 10 bases. This CDR3 comprises 15 residues. Germline V gene lookup returns CDR1 SNHLY and CDR2 FYNNEI. V shed 8 bases, J shed 6 bases, and the junction held 12 bases outside the gene matches. Here the CDR3 reads CASVRQGAPGAEAFF. The CDR3 coding sequence is TGTGCCAGCGTCCGACAGGGGGCCCCTGGGGCTGAAGCTTTCTTT. Combining the CDR3 with reference TRBV2 and TRBJ1-1 gives the whole variable domain EPEVTQTPSHQVTQMGQEVILRCVPISNHLYFYWYRQILGQKVEFLVSFYNNEISEKSEIFDDQFSVERPDGSNFTLKIRSTKLEDSAMYFCASVRQGAPGAEAFFGQGTRLTVV.

This chain joins TRBV29-1 and TRBJ2-2, with D unresolved. With 3 bases removed from V and 1 base from J, the gap between germline ends came to 6 bases. CDR3 size: 13 residues. The germline CDR1 and CDR2 sequences are SQVTM and ANQGSEA. In DNA, the CDR3 is TGCAGCGTTGACACCGGGAACACCGGGGAGCTGTTTTTT. Amino acid sequence: CSVDTGNTGELFF.

As to this clone: This specimen includes other DNA sequences encoding the same CDR3. The rearrangement joins TRBV2 to TRBJ1-1; perhaps TRBD1 as D (6 bases). The CDR3 totals 13 residues. V lost 8 bases to trimming and J lost 1 base, with 11 bases between them. Per germline, CDR1 SNHLY and CDR2 FYNNEI. The CDR3 DNA is TGTGCCAGCCGCATACAGGGGAACACTGAAGCTTTCTTT. Encoded protein: CASRIQGNTEAFF. The full variable domain, its missing parts supplied by reference TRBV2 and TRBJ1-1, is EPEVTQTPSHQVTQMGQEVILRCVPISNHLYFYWYRQILGQKVEFLVSFYNNEISEKSEIFDDQFSVERPDGSNFTLKIRSTKLEDSAMYFCASRIQGNTEAFFGQGTRLTVV.

The chain is built from TRBV12-3 or TRBV12-4 and TRBJ2-2; unclear D gene. V lost 7 bases and J lost 2, with 8 bases in between. CDR3 size: 13 residues. Here the CDR3 reads CASTPFNTGELFF. The CDR3 DNA is TGTGCCAGCACCCCCTTCAACACCGGGGAGCTGTTTTTT.

The J gene is TRBJ2-2, the V gene TRBV11-2, with 7 bases matching TRBD1. The CDR3 runs to 15 residues. Germline V CDR1 and CDR2: SGHAT, FQNNGV. V shed 4 bases, J shed 2 bases, and the junction held 4 bases outside the gene matches. The CDR3 loop is CASSSGQKNTGELFF. The CDR3 coding sequence is TGTGCCAGCAGCTCGGGACAGAAAAACACCGGGGAGCTGTTTTTT.

The rearrangement links TRBV4-2 to TRBJ2-3; 10 bases map to TRBD2. Germline V gives CDR1 LGHNA, CDR2 YNFKEQ. CDR3 size: 17 residues. V shed 4 bases, J shed 4 bases, and the junction held 11 bases outside the gene matches. CDR3 region: CASSRTHRTSGPDTQYF. In nucleotides, the CDR3 is TGTGCCAGCAGCCGAACCCACCGGACTAGCGGCCCAGATACGCAGTATTTT.

The rearrangement links TRBV5-1 to TRBJ2-1, with 10 nucleotides matching TRBD2. This CDR3 region has 16 residues. V trimming: 1 base; J trimming: 3 bases; junction bases outside the gene matches: 4. Per the germline V gene, CDR1 is SGHRS and CDR2 is YFSETQ. CDR3 amino acids: CASSLMTSGRYNEQFF. DNA of the CDR3: TGCGCCAGCAGCTTGATGACTAGCGGGCGCTACAATGAGCAGTTCTTC.

V and J are TRBV5-8 and TRBJ2-7, with 8 bases aligning to TRBD1. V was pared by 4 bases and J by 6 bases, with 6 bases of the junction left unmatched. This CDR3 spans 13 amino acids. Looked up from germline, CDR1 is SGHTS and CDR2 is YDEGEE. CDR3 coding DNA: TGTGCCAGCAGCGATTGGACAGGGACCGAGCAGTACTTC. It is translated as CASSDWTGTEQYF. Full variable domain (outside the CDR3, taken from reference TRBV5-8 and TRBJ2-7): EAGVTQSPTHLIKTRGQQATLRCSPISGHTSVYWYQQALGLGLQFLLWYDEGEERNRGNFPPRFSGRQFPNYSSELNVNALELEDSALYLCASSDWTGTEQYFGPGTRLTVT.

CDR3 nucleotides: TGTGCCAGTAGTACCGCGGGACAGGGTAACTATGGCTACACCTTC. It translates to CASSTAGQGNYGYTF. V and J are TRBV19 and TRBJ1-2, with 9 bases identical to TRBD1. The CDR3 is 15 residues long. Per germline, CDR1 LNHDA and CDR2 SQIVND (reference sequence). V lost 4 bases to trimming and J lost 1 base; unmatched junction nucleotides: 4.

This rearrangement joins TRBV13 to TRBJ1-4; D is possibly TRBD1 (5 bases). V dropped 7 bases and J dropped 8 bases, with 23 bases sitting between them. Germline-derived CDR1 and CDR2 are PRHDT and FYEKMQ (reference sequence). The CDR3 runs 16 residues. The CDR3 coding sequence is TGTGCCAGCACCAAGGGCGAGTGGGGCTTGGACGAAAAACTGTTTTTT. This codes for CASTKGEWGLDEKLFF.